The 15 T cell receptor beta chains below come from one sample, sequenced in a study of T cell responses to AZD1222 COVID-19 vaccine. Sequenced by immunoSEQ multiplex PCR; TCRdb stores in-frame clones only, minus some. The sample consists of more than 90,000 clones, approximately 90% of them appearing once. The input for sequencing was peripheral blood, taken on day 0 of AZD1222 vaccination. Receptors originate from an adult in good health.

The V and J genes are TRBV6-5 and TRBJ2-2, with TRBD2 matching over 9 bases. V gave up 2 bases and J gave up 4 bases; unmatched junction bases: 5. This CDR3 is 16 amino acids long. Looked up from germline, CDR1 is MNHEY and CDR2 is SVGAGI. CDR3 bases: TGTGCCAGCAGTTACGGCGGGGGGGCGGGCACCGGGGAGCTGTTTTTT. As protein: CASSYGGGAGTGELFF.

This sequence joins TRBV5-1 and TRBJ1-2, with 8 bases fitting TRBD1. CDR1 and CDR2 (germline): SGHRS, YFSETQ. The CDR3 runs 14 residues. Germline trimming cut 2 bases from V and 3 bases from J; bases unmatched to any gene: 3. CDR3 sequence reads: CASSLGQGDYGYTF. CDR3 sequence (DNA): TGCGCCAGCAGCTTAGGACAGGGAGACTATGGCTACACCTTC.

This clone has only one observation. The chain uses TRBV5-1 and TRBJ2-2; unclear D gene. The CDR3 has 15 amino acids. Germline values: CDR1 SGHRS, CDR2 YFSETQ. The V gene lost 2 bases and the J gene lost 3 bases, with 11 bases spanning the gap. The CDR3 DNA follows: TGCGCCAGCAGCTTCTCTGGACGGGACACCGGGGAGCTGTTTTTT. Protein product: CASSFSGRDTGELFF.

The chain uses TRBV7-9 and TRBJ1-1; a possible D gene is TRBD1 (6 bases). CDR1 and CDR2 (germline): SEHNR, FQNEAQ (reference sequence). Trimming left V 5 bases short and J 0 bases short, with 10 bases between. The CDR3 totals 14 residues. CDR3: CASSRGDMNTEAFF. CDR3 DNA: TGTGCCAGCAGCCGAGGGGACATGAACACTGAAGCTTTCTTT.

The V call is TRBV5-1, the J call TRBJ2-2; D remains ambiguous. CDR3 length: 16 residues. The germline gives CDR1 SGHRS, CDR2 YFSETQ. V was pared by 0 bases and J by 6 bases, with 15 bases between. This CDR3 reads CASSLVPGSTAGELFF. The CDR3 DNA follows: TGCGCCAGCAGCTTGGTCCCGGGCTCCACCGCCGGGGAGCTGTTTTTT. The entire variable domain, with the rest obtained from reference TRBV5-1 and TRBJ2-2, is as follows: KAGVTQTPRYLIKTRGQQVTLSCSPISGHRSVSWYQQTPGQGLQFLFEYFSETQRNKGNFPGRFSGRQFSNSRSEMNVSTLELGDSALYLCASSLVPGSTAGELFFGEGSRLTVL.

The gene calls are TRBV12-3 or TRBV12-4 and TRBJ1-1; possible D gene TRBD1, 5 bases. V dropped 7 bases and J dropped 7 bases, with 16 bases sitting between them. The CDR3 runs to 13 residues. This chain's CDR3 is CASTAVKGNEAFF. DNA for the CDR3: TGTGCCAGCACAGCCGTAAAGGGGAATGAAGCTTTCTTT.

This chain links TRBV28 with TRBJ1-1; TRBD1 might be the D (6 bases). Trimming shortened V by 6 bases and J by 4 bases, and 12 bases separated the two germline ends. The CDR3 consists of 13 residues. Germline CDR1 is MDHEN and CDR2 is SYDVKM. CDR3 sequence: CASSIGQFTEAFF. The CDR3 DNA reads TGTGCCAGCAGCATAGGACAGTTCACTGAAGCTTTCTTT.

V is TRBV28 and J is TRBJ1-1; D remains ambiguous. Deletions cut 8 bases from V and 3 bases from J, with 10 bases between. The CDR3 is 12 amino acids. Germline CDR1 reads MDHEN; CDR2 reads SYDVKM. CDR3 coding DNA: TGTGCCAGCTGGGTTGCGGACACTGAAGCTTTCTTT. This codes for CASWVADTEAFF.

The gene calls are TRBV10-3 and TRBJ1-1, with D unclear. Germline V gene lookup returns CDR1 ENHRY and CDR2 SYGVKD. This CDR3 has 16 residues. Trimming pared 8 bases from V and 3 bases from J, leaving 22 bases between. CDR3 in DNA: TGTGCCATCGGATCTCCGGTGGGAGGGTTGGACACTGAAGCTTTCTTT. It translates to CAIGSPVGGLDTEAFF.

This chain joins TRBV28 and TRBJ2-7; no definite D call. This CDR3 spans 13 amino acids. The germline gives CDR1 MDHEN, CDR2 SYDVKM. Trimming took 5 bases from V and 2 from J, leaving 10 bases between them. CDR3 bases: TGTGCCAGCAGTCCCCCGGATGCCTACGAGCAGTACTTC. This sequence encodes CASSPPDAYEQYF.

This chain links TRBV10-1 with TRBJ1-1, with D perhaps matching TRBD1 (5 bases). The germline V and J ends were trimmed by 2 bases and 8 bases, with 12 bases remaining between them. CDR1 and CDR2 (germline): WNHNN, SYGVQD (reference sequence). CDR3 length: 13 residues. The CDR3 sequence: CASSEGGNREAFF. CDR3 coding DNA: TGCGCCAGCAGTGAGGGCGGGAACAGGGAAGCTTTCTTT.

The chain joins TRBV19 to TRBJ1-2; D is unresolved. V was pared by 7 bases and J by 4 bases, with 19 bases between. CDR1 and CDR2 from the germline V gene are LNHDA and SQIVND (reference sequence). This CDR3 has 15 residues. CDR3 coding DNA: TGTGCCAGTACCCCCGGCCCAGGCGTTCTCTATGGCTACACCTTC. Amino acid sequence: CASTPGPGVLYGYTF.

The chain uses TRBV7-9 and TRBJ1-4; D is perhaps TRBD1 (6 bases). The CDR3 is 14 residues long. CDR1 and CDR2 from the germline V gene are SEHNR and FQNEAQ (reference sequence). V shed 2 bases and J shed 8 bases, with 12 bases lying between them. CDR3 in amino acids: CASSLTGFWEKLFF. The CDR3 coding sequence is TGTGCCAGCAGCTTAACAGGGTTTTGGGAAAAACTGTTTTTT.

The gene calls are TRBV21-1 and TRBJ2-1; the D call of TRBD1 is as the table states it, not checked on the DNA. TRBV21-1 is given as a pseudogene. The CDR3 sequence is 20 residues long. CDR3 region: CASSKGARDNARDSYNEQFF. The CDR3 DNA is TGTGCCAGCAGCAAAGGGGCCCGGGACAACGCCCGAGACTCCTACAATGAGCAGTTCTTC.

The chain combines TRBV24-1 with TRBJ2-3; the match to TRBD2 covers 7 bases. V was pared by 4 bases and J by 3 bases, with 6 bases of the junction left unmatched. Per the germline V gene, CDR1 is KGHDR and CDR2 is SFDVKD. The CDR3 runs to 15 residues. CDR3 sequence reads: CATSDPRGSTDTQYF. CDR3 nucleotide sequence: TGTGCCACCAGTGACCCGCGGGGGAGTACAGATACGCAGTATTTT.